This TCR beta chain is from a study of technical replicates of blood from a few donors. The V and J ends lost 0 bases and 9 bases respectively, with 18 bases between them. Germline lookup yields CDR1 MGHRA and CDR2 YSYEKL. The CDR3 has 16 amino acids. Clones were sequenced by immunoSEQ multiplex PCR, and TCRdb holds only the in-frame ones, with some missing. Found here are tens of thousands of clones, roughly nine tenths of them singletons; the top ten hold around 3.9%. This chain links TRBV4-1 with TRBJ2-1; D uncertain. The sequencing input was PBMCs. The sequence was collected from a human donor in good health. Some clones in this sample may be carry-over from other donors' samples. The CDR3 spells CASSQEGGFYPAEQFF. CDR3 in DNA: TGCGCCAGCAGCCAAGAAGGCGGTTTTTATCCGGCTGAGCAGTTCTTC.